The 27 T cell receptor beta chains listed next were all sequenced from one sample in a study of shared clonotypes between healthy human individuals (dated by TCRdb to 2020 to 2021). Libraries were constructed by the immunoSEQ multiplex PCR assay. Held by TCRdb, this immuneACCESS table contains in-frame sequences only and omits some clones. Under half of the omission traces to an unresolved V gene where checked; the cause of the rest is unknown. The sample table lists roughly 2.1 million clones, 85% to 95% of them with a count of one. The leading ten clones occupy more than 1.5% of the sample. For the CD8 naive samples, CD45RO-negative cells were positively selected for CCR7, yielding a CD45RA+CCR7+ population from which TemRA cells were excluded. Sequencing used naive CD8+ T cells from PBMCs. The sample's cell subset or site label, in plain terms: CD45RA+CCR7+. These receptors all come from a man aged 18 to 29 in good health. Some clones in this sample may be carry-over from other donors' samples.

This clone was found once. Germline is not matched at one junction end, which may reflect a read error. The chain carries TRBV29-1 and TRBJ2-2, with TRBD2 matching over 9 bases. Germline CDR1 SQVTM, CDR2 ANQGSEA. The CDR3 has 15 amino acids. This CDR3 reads CSVDLAGRGTGELLF. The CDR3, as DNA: TGCAGCGTTGATCTAGCGGGAAGGGGTACCGGGGAGCTGCTTTTT.

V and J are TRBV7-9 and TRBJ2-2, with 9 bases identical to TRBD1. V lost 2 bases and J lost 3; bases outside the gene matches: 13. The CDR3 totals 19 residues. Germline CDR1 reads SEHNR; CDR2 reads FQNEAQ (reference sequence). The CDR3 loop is CASSLPRGGDREDTGELFF. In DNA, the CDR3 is TGTGCCAGCAGCTTACCAAGAGGGGGGGACAGGGAGGACACCGGGGAGCTGTTTTTT.

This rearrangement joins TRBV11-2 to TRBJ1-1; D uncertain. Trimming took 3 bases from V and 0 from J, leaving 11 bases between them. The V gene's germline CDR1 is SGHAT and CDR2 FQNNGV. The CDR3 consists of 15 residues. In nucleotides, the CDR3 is TGTGCCAGCAGCTTCGAAATACGGGTGAACACTGAAGCTTTCTTT. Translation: CASSFEIRVNTEAFF.

Here the CDR3 reads CASSEGTTQETQYF. Written as DNA, the CDR3 is TGTGCCAGCTCTGAAGGGACTACACAAGAGACCCAGTACTTC. The V call is TRBV18, the J call TRBJ2-5; 7 bases align to TRBD2. Trimming at V came to 6 bases and at J to 2 bases, leaving 6 bases not matched to a gene. The CDR3 is 14 residues long. Germline V gene sequence: CDR1 KGHSH, CDR2 LQKENI.

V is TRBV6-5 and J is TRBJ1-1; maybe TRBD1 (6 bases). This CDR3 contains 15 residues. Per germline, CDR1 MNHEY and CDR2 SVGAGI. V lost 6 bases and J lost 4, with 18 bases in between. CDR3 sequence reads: CASRPDWGRTTEAFF. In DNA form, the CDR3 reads TGTGCCAGCAGGCCCGATTGGGGGCGGACCACTGAAGCTTTCTTT.

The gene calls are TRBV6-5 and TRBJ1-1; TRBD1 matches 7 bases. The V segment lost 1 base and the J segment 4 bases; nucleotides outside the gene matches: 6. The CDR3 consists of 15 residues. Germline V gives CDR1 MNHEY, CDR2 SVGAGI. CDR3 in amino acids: CASSYFTQGGTEAFF. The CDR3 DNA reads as TGTGCCAGCAGTTACTTCACCCAGGGGGGCACTGAAGCTTTCTTT.

The CDR3 spells CASSPISAGYNEQFF. CDR3 DNA: TGTGCCAGCAGCCCAATTTCGGCAGGGTACAATGAGCAGTTCTTC. The chain joins TRBV11-2 to TRBJ2-1; TRBD1 is a possible D gene (5 bases). Trimming left V 5 bases short and J 4 bases short, with 15 bases between. The CDR3 spans 15 residues. Germline loops: CDR1 SGHAT, CDR2 FQNNGV.

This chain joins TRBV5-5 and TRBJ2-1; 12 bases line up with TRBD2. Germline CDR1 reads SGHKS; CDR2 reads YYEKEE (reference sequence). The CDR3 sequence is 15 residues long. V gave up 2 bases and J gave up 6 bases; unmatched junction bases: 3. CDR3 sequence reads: CASSFLAGGPNEQFF. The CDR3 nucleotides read TGTGCCAGCAGCTTCCTAGCGGGAGGGCCCAATGAGCAGTTCTTC.

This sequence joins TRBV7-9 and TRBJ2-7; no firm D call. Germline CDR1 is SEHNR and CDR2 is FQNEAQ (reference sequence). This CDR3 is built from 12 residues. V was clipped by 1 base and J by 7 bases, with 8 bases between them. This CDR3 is CASSLGFGEQYF. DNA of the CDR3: TGTGCCAGCAGCTTAGGTTTCGGAGAGCAGTACTTC.

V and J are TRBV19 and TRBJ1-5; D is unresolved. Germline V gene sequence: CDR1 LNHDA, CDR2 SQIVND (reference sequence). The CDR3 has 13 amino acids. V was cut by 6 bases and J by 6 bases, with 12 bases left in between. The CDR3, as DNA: TGTGCCAGTAGCCCGGAGCCACCTCAGCCCCAGCATTTT. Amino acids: CASSPEPPQPQHF.

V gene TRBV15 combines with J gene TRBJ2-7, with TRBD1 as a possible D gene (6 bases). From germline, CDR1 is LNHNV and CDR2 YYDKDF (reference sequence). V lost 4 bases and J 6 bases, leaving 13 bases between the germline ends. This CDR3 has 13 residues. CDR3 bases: TGTGCCACCAGCACGGCAAGGACAGTCGAGCAGTACTTC. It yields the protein CATSTARTVEQYF. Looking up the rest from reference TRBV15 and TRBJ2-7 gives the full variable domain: DAMVIQNPRYQVTQFGKPVTLSCSQTLNHNVMYWYQQKSSQAPKLLFHYYDKDFNNEADTPDNFQSRRPNTSFCFLDIRSPGLGDTAMYLCATSTARTVEQYFGPGTRLTVT.

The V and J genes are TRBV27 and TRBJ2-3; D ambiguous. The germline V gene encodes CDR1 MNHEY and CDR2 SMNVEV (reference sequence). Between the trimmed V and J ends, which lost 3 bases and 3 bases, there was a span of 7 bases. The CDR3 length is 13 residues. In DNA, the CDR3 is TGTGCCAGCAGTTTCGGCCAAACAGATACGCAGTATTTT. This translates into CASSFGQTDTQYF.

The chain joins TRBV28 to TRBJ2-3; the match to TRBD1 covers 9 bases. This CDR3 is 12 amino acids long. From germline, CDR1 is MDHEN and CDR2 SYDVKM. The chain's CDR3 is CVIQGAGDTQYF. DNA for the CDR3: TGTGTCATACAGGGGGCAGGGGATACGCAGTATTTT.

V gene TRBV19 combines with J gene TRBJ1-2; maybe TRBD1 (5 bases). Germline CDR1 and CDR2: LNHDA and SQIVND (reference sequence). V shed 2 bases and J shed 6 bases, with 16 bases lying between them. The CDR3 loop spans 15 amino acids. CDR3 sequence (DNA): TGTGCCAGTAGTATACAATGGGGGGGAGTCAATGGCTACACCTTC. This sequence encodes CASSIQWGGVNGYTF.

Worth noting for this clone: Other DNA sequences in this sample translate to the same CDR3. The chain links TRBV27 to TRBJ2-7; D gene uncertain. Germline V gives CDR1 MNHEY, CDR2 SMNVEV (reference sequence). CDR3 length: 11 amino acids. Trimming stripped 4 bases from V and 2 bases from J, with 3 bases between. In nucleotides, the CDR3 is TGTGCCAGCAGTTCTACCTACGAGCAGTACTTC. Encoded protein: CASSSTYEQYF.

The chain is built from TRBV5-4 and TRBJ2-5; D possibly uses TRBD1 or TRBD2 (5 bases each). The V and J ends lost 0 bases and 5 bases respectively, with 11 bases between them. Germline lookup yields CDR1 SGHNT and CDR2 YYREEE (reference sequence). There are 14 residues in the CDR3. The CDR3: CASSLVGPYETQYF. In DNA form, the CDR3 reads TGTGCCAGCAGCTTGGTGGGACCCTACGAGACCCAGTACTTC.

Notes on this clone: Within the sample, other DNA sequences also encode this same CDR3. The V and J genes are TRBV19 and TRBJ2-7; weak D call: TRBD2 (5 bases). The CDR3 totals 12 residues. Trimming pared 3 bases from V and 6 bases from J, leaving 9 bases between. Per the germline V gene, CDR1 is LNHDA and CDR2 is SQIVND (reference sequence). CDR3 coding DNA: TGTGCCAGTAGTATTGGAGGTTCCGAGCAGTACTTC. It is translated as CASSIGGSEQYF.

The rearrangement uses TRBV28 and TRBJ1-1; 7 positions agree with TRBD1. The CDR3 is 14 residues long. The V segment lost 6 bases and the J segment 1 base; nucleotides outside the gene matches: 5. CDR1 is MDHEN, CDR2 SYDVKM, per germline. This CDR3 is CASRATGKNTEAFF. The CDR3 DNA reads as TGTGCCAGCAGAGCGACAGGGAAGAACACTGAAGCTTTCTTT.

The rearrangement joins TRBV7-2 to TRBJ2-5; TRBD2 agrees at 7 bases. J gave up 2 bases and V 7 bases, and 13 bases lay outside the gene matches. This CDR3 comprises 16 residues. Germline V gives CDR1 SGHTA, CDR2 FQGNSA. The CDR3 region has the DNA TGTGCCAGCATCCTCCCCGGCGGGAGTCCTCAAGAGACCCAGTACTTC. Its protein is CASILPGGSPQETQYF. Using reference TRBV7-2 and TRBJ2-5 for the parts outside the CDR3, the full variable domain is GAGVSQSPSNKVTEKGKDVELRCDPISGHTALYWYRQSLGQGLEFLIYFQGNSAPDKSGLPSDRFSAERTGGSVSTLTIQRTQQEDSAVYLCASILPGGSPQETQYFGPGTRLLVL.

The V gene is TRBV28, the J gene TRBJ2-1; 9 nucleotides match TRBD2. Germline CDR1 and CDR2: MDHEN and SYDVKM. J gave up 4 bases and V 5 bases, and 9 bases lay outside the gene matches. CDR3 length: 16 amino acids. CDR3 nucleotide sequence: TGTGCCAGCAGTACCAATAGCGGGAGTTGGTACAATGAGCAGTTCTTC. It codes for CASSTNSGSWYNEQFF.

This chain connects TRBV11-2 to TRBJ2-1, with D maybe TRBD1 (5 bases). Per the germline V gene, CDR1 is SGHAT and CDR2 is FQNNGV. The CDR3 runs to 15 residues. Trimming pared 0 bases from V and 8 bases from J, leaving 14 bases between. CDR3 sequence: CASSLDQGRSHEQFF. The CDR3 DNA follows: TGTGCCAGCAGCTTAGATCAGGGAAGGTCCCATGAGCAGTTCTTC.

The CDR3 region has the DNA TGTGCCAGCAGTTATGGGGCAGTGGATAGCAATCAGCCCCAGCATTTT. Residues: CASSYGAVDSNQPQHF. This chain links TRBV28 with TRBJ1-5, with D perhaps TRBD1 (5 bases). The CDR3 has 16 amino acids. V was trimmed by 4 bases and J by 0 bases, leaving 13 bases between them. CDR1 and CDR2 from the germline V gene are MDHEN and SYDVKM.

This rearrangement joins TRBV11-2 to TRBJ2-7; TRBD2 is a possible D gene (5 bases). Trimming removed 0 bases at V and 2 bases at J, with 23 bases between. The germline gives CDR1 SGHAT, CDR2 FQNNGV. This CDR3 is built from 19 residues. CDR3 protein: CASSLDLGIPSTQPYEQYF. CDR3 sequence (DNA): TGTGCCAGCAGCTTAGATCTCGGGATTCCCTCTACCCAACCCTACGAGCAGTACTTC. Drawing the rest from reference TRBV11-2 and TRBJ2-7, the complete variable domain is EAGVAQSPRYKIIEKRQSVAFWCNPISGHATLYWYQQILGQGPKLLIQFQNNGVVDDSQLPKDRFSAERLKGVDSTLKIQPAKLEDSAVYLCASSLDLGIPSTQPYEQYFGPGTRLTVT.

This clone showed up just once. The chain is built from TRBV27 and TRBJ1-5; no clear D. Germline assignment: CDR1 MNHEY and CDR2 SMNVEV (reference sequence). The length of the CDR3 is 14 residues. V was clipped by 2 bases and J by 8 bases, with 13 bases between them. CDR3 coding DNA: TGTGCCAGCAGTTTAAGTCGTACGGGCAAGCCCCAGCATTTT. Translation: CASSLSRTGKPQHF.

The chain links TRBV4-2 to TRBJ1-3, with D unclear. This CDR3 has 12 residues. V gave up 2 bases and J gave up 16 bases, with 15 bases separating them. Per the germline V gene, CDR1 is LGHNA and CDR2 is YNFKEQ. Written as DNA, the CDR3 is TGTGCCAGCAGCCAAAGAGGTGGAATTAGGTATTTT. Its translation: CASSQRGGIRYF.

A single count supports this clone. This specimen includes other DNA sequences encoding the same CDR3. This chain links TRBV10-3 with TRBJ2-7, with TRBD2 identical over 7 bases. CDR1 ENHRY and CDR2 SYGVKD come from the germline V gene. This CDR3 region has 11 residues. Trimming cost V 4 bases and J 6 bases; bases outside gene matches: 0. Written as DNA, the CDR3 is TGTGCCATCAGTGGGGGGGGCGAGCAGTACTTC. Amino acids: CAISGGGEQYF.

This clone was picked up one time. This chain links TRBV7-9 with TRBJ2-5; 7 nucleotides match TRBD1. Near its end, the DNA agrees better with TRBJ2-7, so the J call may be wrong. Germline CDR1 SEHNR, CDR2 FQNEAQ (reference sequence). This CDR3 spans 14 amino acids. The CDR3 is CASSHQDRMYEQYF. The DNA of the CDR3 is TGTGCCAGCAGCCATCAGGACAGGATGTACGAGCAGTACTTC.